One and the same sample provided the 18 T cell receptor beta chains below, sequenced in a study of Japanese encephalitis immunity and Zika vaccine responses (dated by TCRdb to about 2021). Library preparation employed 5' RACE. The data were produced on an Illumina MiSeq. TCRdb applied fastp at Q25 and MiXCR to the public reads, then kept only in-frame beta chains. Every distinct CDR3 protein forms one entry, paired with its most common genes and DNA. Counted in this sample were approximately 280 distinct CDR3 sequences; over 1.5% of them appeared once. Of the sample, 22% is held by the ten largest clones. PBMCs were stained with CellTrace CFSE and grown for 5 to 6 days in RPMI containing around 8.1% human serum and peptide pools at approximately 1 ug/mL each. On a BD FACSAria, proliferating CD4 T cells were sorted without fixation as live CD56-CD19-CD16-CD3+CD4+ CFSE-low cells. The sequenced sample was antigen-activated CD4+ T cells from blood, cultured, obtained during a Zika inactivated vaccine study. The receptors come from an adult man who received an inactivated Zika virus vaccine.

This clonotype was recorded at least ten times. V usage is TRBV12-3 or TRBV12-4 and J usage is TRBJ2-4; 10 bases line up with TRBD1. Trimming took 4 bases from V and 1 from J; bases not matched to a gene: 7. The CDR3 has 17 residues. The CDR3 loop is CASSSPPGQGAKNIQYF. In DNA, the CDR3 is TGTGCCAGCAGTTCCCCTCCGGGACAGGGGGCCAAAAACATTCAGTACTTC.

This clonotype is classed as large. V usage is TRBV4-1 and J usage is TRBJ1-5; 8 positions agree with TRBD1. After removal of 3 bases from V and 3 bases from J, the junction contained 13 bases not matched to a gene. Germline CDR1 and CDR2: MGHRA and YSYEKL. The CDR3 spans 18 residues. The CDR3 protein is CASSQPTGTGISNQPQHF. CDR3 nucleotides: TGCGCCAGCAGCCAGCCCACCGGGACAGGTATTTCCAATCAGCCCCAGCATTTT.

Within the sample, this clonotype is medium-sized. The chain carries TRBV24-1 and TRBJ2-2, with D hard to call. This CDR3 contains 12 residues. CDR1 is KGHDR, CDR2 SFDVKD, per germline. Trimming removed 7 bases at V and 2 bases at J, with 4 bases between. The CDR3 loop is CATSENTGELFF. CDR3 DNA: TGTGCCACCAGCGAAAACACCGGGGAGCTGTTTTTT.

In this sample, this clonotype is medium-sized. This sequence joins TRBV6-5 and TRBJ2-3, with TRBD2 matching over 10 bases. Germline V CDR1 and CDR2: MNHEY, SVGAGI. With 5 bases clipped from V and 5 bases from J, the junction kept 4 bases outside the gene matches. This CDR3 is 14 amino acids long. CDR3 in amino acids: CASSIAGGVDTQYF. CDR3 in DNA: TGTGCCAGCAGTATAGCGGGGGGAGTAGATACGCAGTATTTT.

This clonotype ranks as medium-sized. The V call is TRBV12-5, the J call TRBJ2-1; TRBD2 agrees at 9 bases. Germline-derived CDR1 and CDR2 are LGHNT and FRNRAP. Trimming cost V 7 bases and J 7 bases; bases outside gene matches: 11. The CDR3 consists of 15 residues. The CDR3 reads CASALNAGGHNEQFF. DNA for the CDR3: TGTGCTAGTGCCTTAAACGCGGGGGGGCATAATGAGCAGTTCTTC. Looking up the rest from reference TRBV12-5 and TRBJ2-1 gives the full variable domain: DARVTQTPRHKVTEMGQEVTMRCQPILGHNTVFWYRQTMMQGLELLAYFRNRAPLDDSGMPKDRFSAEMPDATLATLKIQPSEPRDSAVYFCASALNAGGHNEQFFGPGTRLTVL.

Within the sample, this clonotype is large. The rearrangement uses TRBV20-1 and TRBJ2-5, with a possible D match to TRBD2 (5 bases). The CDR3 contains 14 residues. Germline V gives CDR1 DFQATT, CDR2 SNEGSKA (reference sequence). V gave up 6 bases and J gave up 0 bases, with 14 bases separating them. The DNA of the CDR3 is TGCAGTGCCCAAAGAGGGCTAGACCAAGAGACCCAGTACTTC. Translation gives CSAQRGLDQETQYF.

By share, this clonotype counts as medium-sized (0.01 to 0.1%). The V and J genes are TRBV5-6 and TRBJ1-2; D gene ambiguous. Trimming left V 1 base short and J 7 bases short, with 5 bases between. CDR1 SGHDT and CDR2 YYEEEE come from the germline V gene. The CDR3 sequence is 11 residues long. As DNA, the CDR3 is TGTGCCAGCAGCTTGAGGCGTGGCTACACCTTC. Translated: CASSLRRGYTF. Variable domain in full (rest from reference TRBV5-6 and TRBJ1-2): DAGVTQSPTHLIKTRGQQVTLRCSPKSGHDTVSWYQQALGQGPQFIFQYYEEEERQRGNFPDRFSGHQFPNYSSELNVNALLLGDSALYLCASSLRRGYTFGSGTRLTVV.

This clonotype is labeled large (0.1 to 1%). CDR3 loop: CASSHNRGQETQYF. In DNA form, the CDR3 reads TGTGCCAGCAGCCACAACAGGGGACAAGAGACCCAGTACTTC. J is TRBJ2-5 and V is TRBV3-1, with 7 bases lining up with TRBD1. The CDR3 length is 14 residues. Per germline, CDR1 LGHDT and CDR2 YNNKEL (reference sequence). V shed 3 bases, J shed 2 bases, and the junction held 3 bases outside the gene matches.

In this sample, this clonotype is medium-sized (0.01 to 0.1%). The rearrangement joins TRBV6-1 to TRBJ2-1; D is unclear. The V end was cut by 6 bases, the J end by 6 bases, with 15 bases between. The CDR3 is 14 residues long. CDR1 and CDR2 from the germline V gene are MNHNS and SASEGT. The CDR3, as DNA: TGTGCCAGCAGCGACCCCACGTCGGGCAATGAGCAGTTCTTC. Translating gives CASSDPTSGNEQFF.

This clonotype is large by share. The J gene is TRBJ2-7, the V gene TRBV10-1; D possibly corresponds to TRBD1 (6 bases). This CDR3 contains 13 residues. Germline V CDR1 and CDR2: WNHNN, SYGVQD (reference sequence). V shed 5 bases and J shed 6 bases, with 14 bases lying between them. The CDR3: CASSPSGVGEQYF. The CDR3 DNA sequence: TGCGCCAGCAGTCCATCAGGGGTGGGCGAGCAGTACTTC.

The chain links TRBV18 to TRBJ2-2; TRBD1 matches at 8 bases. Germline values: CDR1 KGHSH, CDR2 LQKENI. Trimming removed 1 base from V and 6 bases from J; junction bases left unmatched: 4. The CDR3 has 15 residues. The CDR3 bases are TGTGCCAGCTCACCACGGCCAGGGGGCCCCGGGGAGCTGTTTTTT. The encoded protein is CASSPRPGGPGELFF.

In its sample, this clonotype ranks as medium-sized. This chain joins TRBV18 and TRBJ2-7; TRBD2 aligns across 8 bases. The CDR3 loop spans 15 amino acids. Trimming cost V 3 bases and J 1 base; bases outside gene matches: 5. Germline values: CDR1 KGHSH, CDR2 LQKENI. The CDR3 region has the DNA TGTGCCAGCTCACCCGGGGGGGGACAATCCTACGAGCAGTACTTC. Its protein is CASSPGGGQSYEQYF.

By sample share, this clonotype is medium-sized. The chain carries TRBV4-2 and TRBJ1-6; D uncertain. CDR1 is LGHNA and CDR2 is YNFKEQ in the germline V gene. V lost 1 base and J 6 bases, leaving 1 base between the germline ends. CDR3 length equals 12 residues. CDR3 DNA: TGTGCCAGCAGCCAAGGTAATTCACCCCTCCACTTT. Amino acids: CASSQGNSPLHF.

This clonotype is deemed medium-sized. The chain is built from TRBV20-1 and TRBJ2-7; D is ambiguous. This CDR3 region has 17 residues. V dropped 0 bases and J dropped 4 bases, with 22 bases sitting between them. Germline V lookup: CDR1 DFQATT, CDR2 SNEGSKA (reference sequence). The CDR3: CSARDSSPRRSPYEQYF. CDR3 coding DNA: TGCAGTGCTAGAGATAGTAGCCCCAGGAGATCACCTTACGAGCAGTACTTC.

This clonotype is judged large. J is TRBJ2-7 and V is TRBV5-1; TRBD1 aligns across 10 bases. The trim removed 4 bases at V and 6 bases at J, leaving 13 bases unmatched. In germline, CDR1 is SGHRS, CDR2 YFSETQ. The CDR3 covers 16 residues. CDR3 loop: CASSPGTGDWGSEQYF. The CDR3 DNA is TGCGCCAGCAGCCCCGGGACAGGGGATTGGGGGTCCGAGCAGTACTTC.

By frequency in the sample, this clonotype is large. The V and J genes are TRBV7-9 and TRBJ2-5; D uncertain. The length of the CDR3 is 14 residues. Per germline, CDR1 SEHNR and CDR2 FQNEAQ (reference sequence). V was trimmed by 2 bases and J by 5 bases, leaving 12 bases between them. The CDR3 nucleotides are TGTGCCAGCAGCTTAAGTTTAGATCGGGAGACCCAGTACTTC. It is translated as CASSLSLDRETQYF.

This clonotype qualifies as hyperexpanded. The V gene is TRBV6-2 or TRBV6-3, the J gene TRBJ1-1; D call uncertain. The V end was cut by 5 bases, the J end by 1 base, with 11 bases between. This CDR3 has 14 amino acids. Per germline, CDR1 MNHEY and CDR2 SVGEGT. The CDR3 region has the DNA TGTGCCAGCAGTGAGCACTCTCCGAACACTGAAGCTTTCTTT. Its translation: CASSEHSPNTEAFF.

Judged by abundance, this clonotype is medium-sized (0.01 to 0.1%). V usage is TRBV4-3 and J usage is TRBJ2-1, with 9 bases identical to TRBD2. V was clipped by 5 bases and J by 4 bases; unmatched bases: 6. The CDR3 runs 15 residues. Per the germline V gene, CDR1 is LGHNA and CDR2 is YSLEER. CDR3 bases: TGCGCCAGCAGCGAGAGCGGGGGGCCTTACAATGAGCAGTTCTTC. Protein sequence: CASSESGGPYNEQFF.